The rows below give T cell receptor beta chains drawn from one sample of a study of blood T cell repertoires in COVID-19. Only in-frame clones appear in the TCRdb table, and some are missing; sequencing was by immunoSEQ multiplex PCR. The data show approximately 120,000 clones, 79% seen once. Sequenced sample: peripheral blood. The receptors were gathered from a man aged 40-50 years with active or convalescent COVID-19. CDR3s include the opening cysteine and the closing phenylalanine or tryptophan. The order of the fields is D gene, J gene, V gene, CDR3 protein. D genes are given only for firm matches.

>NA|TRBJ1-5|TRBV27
CASSTYGTLGNQPQHF
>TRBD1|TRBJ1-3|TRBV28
CASSFTRGGNTIYF
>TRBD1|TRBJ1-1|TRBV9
CASSVDRGTEAFF
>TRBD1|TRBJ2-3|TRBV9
CASSVRTGGDTQYF
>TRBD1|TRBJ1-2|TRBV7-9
CASSTGQGGYGYTF
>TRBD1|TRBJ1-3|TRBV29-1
CSVEGGTGVPGNTIYF
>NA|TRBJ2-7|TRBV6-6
CASSLPRGSGGEQYF
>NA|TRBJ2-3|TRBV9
CASSVLGRQDTQYF
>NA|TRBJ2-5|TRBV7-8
CASSSRVLSETQYF
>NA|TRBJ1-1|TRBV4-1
CASSQAGVTRDTEAFF
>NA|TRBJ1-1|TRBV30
CAWNRTPNTEAFF
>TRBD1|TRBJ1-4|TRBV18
CASSPTGQTNEKLFF
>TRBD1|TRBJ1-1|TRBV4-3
CASSGQAGTEAFF
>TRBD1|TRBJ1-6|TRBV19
CASATGGLNSPLHF
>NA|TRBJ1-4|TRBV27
CASSFLTNEKLFF
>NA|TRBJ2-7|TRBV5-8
CASSSRVSEQYF
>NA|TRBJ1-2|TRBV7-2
CASSDRAGSRGYTF
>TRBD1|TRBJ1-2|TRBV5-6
CASSLTTGEGYTF
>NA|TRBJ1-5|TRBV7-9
CASSSSWGRERGMPQHF
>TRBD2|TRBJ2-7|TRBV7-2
CASSRTSGEPYEQYF
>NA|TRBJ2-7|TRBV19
CASSPGDRLLYEQYF
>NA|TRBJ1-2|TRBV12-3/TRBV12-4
CASSSTSHYGYTF
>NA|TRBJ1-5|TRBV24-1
CATSEAIFQPQHF
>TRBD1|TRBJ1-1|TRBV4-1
CASSQETGWDTEAFF
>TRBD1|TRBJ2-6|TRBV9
CASSAGQGFSGANVLTF
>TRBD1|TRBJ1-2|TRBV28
CASSSPGQGGNYGYTF
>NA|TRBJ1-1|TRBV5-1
CASSSRTPSAAFF
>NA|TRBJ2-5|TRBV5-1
CASSLGQGGFQETQYF
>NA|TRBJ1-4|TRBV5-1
CASSPESATNEKLFF
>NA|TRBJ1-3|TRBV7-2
CASSLASGTGNTIYF